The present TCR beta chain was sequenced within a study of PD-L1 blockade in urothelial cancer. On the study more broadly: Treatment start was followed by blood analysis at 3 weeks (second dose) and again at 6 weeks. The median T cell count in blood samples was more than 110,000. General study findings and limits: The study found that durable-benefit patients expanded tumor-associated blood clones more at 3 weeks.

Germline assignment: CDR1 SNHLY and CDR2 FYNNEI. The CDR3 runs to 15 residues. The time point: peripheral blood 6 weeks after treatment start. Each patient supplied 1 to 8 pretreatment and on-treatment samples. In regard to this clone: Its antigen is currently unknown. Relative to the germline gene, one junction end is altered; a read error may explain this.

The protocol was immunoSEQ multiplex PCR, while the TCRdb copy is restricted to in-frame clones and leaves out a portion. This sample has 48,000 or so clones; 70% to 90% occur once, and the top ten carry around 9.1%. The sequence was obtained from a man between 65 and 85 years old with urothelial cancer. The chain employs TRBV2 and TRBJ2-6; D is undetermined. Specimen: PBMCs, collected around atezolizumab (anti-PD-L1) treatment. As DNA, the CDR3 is TGTGCCAGCAGGGAAGACGGCTCTGGGGCCAACGTCCTGACTTTC. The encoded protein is CASREDGSGANVLTF.